A selection of T cell receptor beta chains follows, all from one sample in a study of STAT5B mutations in CD4+ large granular lymphocyte leukemia. The data were produced by immunoSEQ multiplex PCR, yet TCRdb's version contains in-frame clones alone and is incomplete. The data show 30,000 to 40,000 clones, approximately 82% seen once. Material: CD4+ T cells from blood buffy coats. The source of these receptors is a human donor in good health. Each CDR3 is given with its conserved first and last residue. A D gene is named only where the DNA matches it firmly. Size is omitted from some rows. Given values are once, few, many or a class for expanded clones.

v_call: TRBV5-1
j_call: TRBJ2-6
clone_size: .
d_call: .
cdr3_nt: TGCGCCAGCAGCTTGGGTCCAGGGATTTCCTCTGGGGCCAACGTCCTGACTTTC
cdr3_aa: CASSLGPGISSGANVLTF

v_call: TRBV5-1
j_call: TRBJ1-1
clone_size: .
d_call: .
cdr3_nt: TGCGCCAGCAGCTTAGGGGCCCCACAGAACACTGAAGCTTTCTTT
cdr3_aa: CASSLGAPQNTEAFF

v_call: TRBV4-3
j_call: TRBJ1-2
clone_size: once
d_call: .
cdr3_nt: TGCGCCAGCAGCCAAGGACAGTCTTACTATGGCTACACCTTC
cdr3_aa: CASSQGQSYYGYTF

v_call: TRBV5-5
j_call: TRBJ1-2
clone_size: .
d_call: .
cdr3_nt: TGTGCCAGCAGCGAGGGACGGCCTTACTATGGCTACACCTTC
cdr3_aa: CASSEGRPYYGYTF

v_call: TRBV11-3
j_call: TRBJ1-3
clone_size: .
d_call: .
cdr3_nt: TGTGCCAGCAGCTCAACACAGGGCCTCTCTGGAAACACCATATATTTT
cdr3_aa: CASSSTQGLSGNTIYF

v_call: TRBV25-1
j_call: TRBJ2-7
clone_size: .
d_call: TRBD1
cdr3_nt: TGTGCCAGCAGTCTAAACAGGGGACAGATCTTAGGCGAGCAGTACTTC
cdr3_aa: CASSLNRGQILGEQYF

v_call: TRBV7-2
j_call: TRBJ2-3
clone_size: .
d_call: TRBD2
cdr3_nt: TGTGCCAGCAGCTTAGCCCCCGGGGGGGCGGCAGATACGCAGTATTTT
cdr3_aa: CASSLAPGGAADTQYF

v_call: TRBV7-9
j_call: TRBJ2-4
clone_size: few
d_call: TRBD1
cdr3_nt: TGTGCCAGCAGCTCAGACAGGGAAAGAAACATTCAGTACTTC
cdr3_aa: CASSSDRERNIQYF

v_call: TRBV1
j_call: TRBJ2-7
clone_size: .
d_call: .
cdr3_nt: TGCACCAGCAGCCAAGAGTTACTGGCGGGGGCAAACTCCTACGAGCAGTACTTC
cdr3_aa: CTSSQELLAGANSYEQYF

v_call: TRBV5-1
j_call: TRBJ1-2
clone_size: .
d_call: .
cdr3_nt: TGCGCCAGCAGCCCTGGGACATCTAACTATGGCTACACCTTC
cdr3_aa: CASSPGTSNYGYTF

v_call: TRBV5-1
j_call: TRBJ1-4
clone_size: .
d_call: .
cdr3_nt: TGCGCCAGCAGCTTGGAGGCGATTAATGAAAAACTGTTTTTT
cdr3_aa: CASSLEAINEKLFF

v_call: TRBV27
j_call: TRBJ2-5
clone_size: .
d_call: TRBD2
cdr3_nt: TGTGCCAGCATGGGGCTAGCGGGTGGTGAGACCCAGTACTTC
cdr3_aa: CASMGLAGGETQYF

v_call: TRBV11-3
j_call: TRBJ2-5
clone_size: .
d_call: TRBD1
cdr3_nt: TGTGCCAGCAGCTTAAGTTCTACAGGGGGAGTGGAGACCCAGTACTTC
cdr3_aa: CASSLSSTGGVETQYF

v_call: TRBV4-3
j_call: TRBJ1-2
clone_size: few
d_call: .
cdr3_nt: TGCGCCAGCAGCCAAGTAGGAGGGAACTATGGCTACACCTTC
cdr3_aa: CASSQVGGNYGYTF

v_call: TRBV6-6
j_call: TRBJ1-2
clone_size: once
d_call: TRBD1
cdr3_nt: TGTGCCAGCAGTTACGGGACAGGGGTTGGCTACACCTTC
cdr3_aa: CASSYGTGVGYTF

v_call: TRBV4-1
j_call: TRBJ2-5
clone_size: once
d_call: TRBD1
cdr3_nt: TGCGCCAGCAGCCAAGATAGGGACAGGGGCCCGGTACTGTACTTC
cdr3_aa: CASSQDRDRGPVLYF

v_call: TRBV14
j_call: TRBJ2-1
clone_size: .
d_call: TRBD1
cdr3_nt: TGTGCCAGCAGCCAAGATTATCGGGGCCCGGGACAGACCTACAATGAGCAGTTCTTC
cdr3_aa: CASSQDYRGPGQTYNEQFF

v_call: TRBV7-2
j_call: TRBJ2-5
clone_size: .
d_call: .
cdr3_nt: TGTGCCAGCAGCTTAGGAAGTGCCCGGGAGACCCAGTACTTC
cdr3_aa: CASSLGSARETQYF

v_call: TRBV5-1
j_call: TRBJ2-1
clone_size: .
d_call: .
cdr3_nt: TGCGCCAGCACCCCCGGACTAAACACACTCTACAATGAGCAGTTCTTC
cdr3_aa: CASTPGLNTLYNEQFF

v_call: TRBV7-8
j_call: TRBJ2-3
clone_size: .
d_call: .
cdr3_nt: TGTGCCAGCAGCCATAACCGCCCGGATACGCAGTATTTT
cdr3_aa: CASSHNRPDTQYF

v_call: TRBV18
j_call: TRBJ2-7
clone_size: once
d_call: .
cdr3_nt: TGTGCCAGCTCACCACTCGGCGGATACGAGCAGTACTTC
cdr3_aa: CASSPLGGYEQYF

v_call: TRBV19
j_call: TRBJ1-1
clone_size: few
d_call: .
cdr3_nt: TGTGCCAGTAGTATAGTGGGGGGCAACACTGAAGCTTTCTTT
cdr3_aa: CASSIVGGNTEAFF

v_call: TRBV19
j_call: TRBJ2-5
clone_size: .
d_call: .
cdr3_nt: TGTGCCAGTAAAAGGGCGGGTGCGTACCAAGAGACCCAGTACTTC
cdr3_aa: CASKRAGAYQETQYF

v_call: TRBV7-9
j_call: TRBJ1-5
clone_size: few
d_call: TRBD1
cdr3_nt: TGTGCCAGCAGCTTACAGGGGGCGAACCAGCCCCAGCATTTT
cdr3_aa: CASSLQGANQPQHF

v_call: TRBV11-2
j_call: TRBJ2-7
clone_size: once
d_call: .
cdr3_nt: TGTGCCAGCAGCTTAGAGCGGGGGCCCTCCTACGAGCAGTACTTC
cdr3_aa: CASSLERGPSYEQYF

v_call: TRBV12-5
j_call: TRBJ2-5
clone_size: few
d_call: .
cdr3_nt: TGTGCTAGTGGTTTCGGGACTGCCAGGGAGACCCAGTACTTC
cdr3_aa: CASGFGTARETQYF

v_call: TRBV6-6
j_call: TRBJ2-7
clone_size: .
d_call: TRBD2
cdr3_nt: TGTGCCAGCAGATCACTAGCGGGGGGGCCCCTCGAGCAGTACTTC
cdr3_aa: CASRSLAGGPLEQYF

v_call: TRBV9
j_call: TRBJ1-5
clone_size: few
d_call: .
cdr3_nt: TGTGCCAGCAGCGTAGACGGGGAACAGCCCCAGCATTTT
cdr3_aa: CASSVDGEQPQHF

v_call: TRBV28
j_call: TRBJ2-4
clone_size: .
d_call: .
cdr3_nt: TGTGCCAGCAGTTTCTTTGGGCTAGCCAAAAACATTCAGTACTTC
cdr3_aa: CASSFFGLAKNIQYF

v_call: TRBV10-1
j_call: TRBJ2-3
clone_size: .
d_call: TRBD1
cdr3_nt: TGCGCCAGCGCAGGGGGCCGAGATACGCAGTATTTT
cdr3_aa: CASAGGRDTQYF

v_call: TRBV11-3
j_call: TRBJ1-4
clone_size: .
d_call: TRBD1
cdr3_nt: TGTGCCAGCAGTAGCGGGACAGGGGGAAATGAAAAACTGTTTTTT
cdr3_aa: CASSSGTGGNEKLFF